The clone carrying this T cell receptor beta chain was counted many times. CDR1 is LGHDT and CDR2 is YNNKEL in the germline V gene (reference sequence). The CDR3 runs 15 residues. With 1 base removed from V and 5 bases from J, the gap between germline ends came to 13 bases. TCRdb analysed the 5' RACE reads with MiXCR anew, one entry per CDR3 protein. The table records approximately 82,000 distinct CDR3 sequences, roughly 14% of them present only once. These data are taken from a study of neurological immune-mediated disorders. The study used blood bank volunteers in Maryland, USA, as healthy controls.

The clonotype originates from a woman between 50 and 59 years old in good health. The chain employs TRBV3-1 and TRBJ2-3; tentatively, D is TRBD2 (6 bases). The specimen sequenced was PBMCs. This CDR3 reads CASSQAAGEEDTQYF. For the CDR3, the DNA is TGTGCCAGCAGCCAAGCAGCCGGGGAGGAAGATACGCAGTATTTT.